The 25 T cell receptor beta chains listed next were all sequenced from one sample in a study of T cell responses to AZD1222 COVID-19 vaccine. Assay used: immunoSEQ multiplex PCR; TCRdb lists only in-frame clones, some missing. In the table there are some 100,000 clones, 86% of which are singletons. Material: peripheral blood, obtained 28 days after the second AZD1222 dose. The source of these receptors is an adult who received the AZD1222 COVID-19 vaccine.

A note on this clone: The same CDR3 can be traced to other DNA sequences in this sample. The chain has TRBV5-1 and TRBJ2-7; D possibly corresponds to TRBD1 (5 bases). This CDR3 contains 12 residues. Germline CDR1 and CDR2: SGHRS and YFSETQ. V shed 1 base and J shed 4 bases, with 6 bases lying between them. This CDR3 reads CASSLQGYEQYF. DNA of the CDR3: TGCGCCAGCAGCTTGCAGGGTTACGAGCAGTACTTC.

The chain links TRBV6-5 to TRBJ1-1, with D tentatively TRBD1 (6 bases). This CDR3 is 15 amino acids long. Germline CDR1 MNHEY, CDR2 SVGAGI. Trimming removed 5 bases from V and 1 base from J, with 14 bases in between. The CDR3: CASSPKAGANTEAFF. CDR3 coding DNA: TGTGCCAGCAGTCCCAAGGCAGGGGCGAACACTGAAGCTTTCTTT.

J is TRBJ2-7 and V is TRBV30; possible D gene TRBD1, 5 bases. This CDR3 contains 14 residues. Germline V CDR1 and CDR2: GTSNPN, SVGIG (reference sequence). Trimming removed 3 bases from V and 2 bases from J, with 14 bases in between. CDR3 nucleotides: TGTGCCTGGAGCGCCCCGGCAGGGACCTACGAGCAGTACTTC. This sequence encodes CAWSAPAGTYEQYF.

The V gene is TRBV10-3, the J gene TRBJ2-3; 10 bases are a match to TRBD1. The CDR3 is made up of 17 amino acids. V was clipped by 4 bases and J by 2 bases; unmatched bases: 9. The V gene's germline CDR1 is ENHRY and CDR2 SYGVKD. CDR3 nucleotide sequence: TGTGCCATCAGTGGCGACAGGGGGCGGACCGCCACAGATACGCAGTATTTT. Protein product: CAISGDRGRTATDTQYF.

V and J are TRBV5-4 and TRBJ2-1, with TRBD2 identical over 10 bases. The CDR3 is made up of 17 amino acids. V was clipped by 2 bases and J by 7 bases; unmatched bases: 12. The germline V gene encodes CDR1 SGHNT and CDR2 YYREEE (reference sequence). Here the CDR3 DNA reads TGTGCCAGCAGCTTTAACCCCACAAGGGGACTAGCGAATGAGCAGTTCTTC. Its protein is CASSFNPTRGLANEQFF.

The chain couples TRBV20-1 to TRBJ1-3; no clear D. The CDR3 consists of 11 residues. V lost 3 bases, J lost 5 bases, and 5 bases lay in between. The V gene's germline CDR1 is DFQATT and CDR2 SNEGSKA (reference sequence). This CDR3 reads CSARERNTIYF. The CDR3 DNA reads as TGCAGTGCTAGGGAAAGAAACACCATATATTTT.

The chain uses TRBV5-1 and TRBJ2-5; D not resolved. The CDR3 totals 12 residues. CDR1 and CDR2 from the germline V gene are SGHRS and YFSETQ. Deletions cut 0 bases from V and 5 bases from J, with 5 bases between. DNA of the CDR3: TGCGCCAGCAGCTTGGATCGCGAGACCCAGTACTTC. It is translated as CASSLDRETQYF.

The CDR3 nucleotides read TGTGCCAGCTTAAACACCGGGACAGGCTACAATGAGCAGTTCTTC. This translates into CASLNTGTGYNEQFF. The chain has TRBV7-2 and TRBJ2-1; 8 bases are shared with TRBD1. Germline V gene data show CDR1 as SGHTA and CDR2 as FQGNSA. The junction had 9 bases not matched to a gene; V was cut back by 8 bases and J by 3 bases. This CDR3 spans 15 amino acids.

The rearrangement uses TRBV5-6 and TRBJ2-7; perhaps TRBD1 as D (5 bases). The V gene lost 5 bases and the J gene lost 3 bases, with 9 bases spanning the gap. Germline CDR1 and CDR2: SGHDT and YYEEEE. This CDR3 region has 12 residues. The CDR3 protein is CASSYDSYEQYF. DNA for the CDR3: TGTGCCAGCAGTTACGACAGCTACGAGCAGTACTTC.

A few counts support this clone. The V call is TRBV7-8, the J call TRBJ1-3, with 7 bases identical to TRBD1. This CDR3 spans 13 amino acids. The V and J ends lost 6 bases and 6 bases, in that order; junction bases with no gene match: 5. Germline V CDR1 and CDR2: SGHVS, FQNEAQ. This CDR3 is CASSSDRENTIYF. In DNA, the CDR3 is TGTGCCAGCAGTTCCGACAGGGAAAACACCATATATTTT.

This chain joins TRBV9 and TRBJ1-2; 12 positions agree with TRBD1. Germline V gene lookup returns CDR1 SGDLS and CDR2 YYNGEE. This CDR3 has 15 amino acids. V lost 6 bases and J lost 7; bases outside the gene matches: 10. The CDR3 spells CASTPGQGAPGGYTF. For the CDR3, the DNA is TGTGCCAGCACCCCGGGACAGGGGGCGCCGGGTGGCTACACCTTC.

V usage is TRBV7-2 and J usage is TRBJ1-2; 8 bases line up with TRBD1. Germline CDR1 is SGHTA and CDR2 is FQGNSA. The CDR3 sequence is 17 residues long. Trimming cost V 5 bases and J 7 bases; bases outside gene matches: 18. The CDR3 protein is CASSGGGTGPTLRGYTF. CDR3 sequence (DNA): TGTGCCAGCAGCGGGGGTGGGACAGGCCCGACTCTGCGTGGCTACACCTTC.

This sequence joins TRBV3-1 (or the pseudogene TRBV3-2) and TRBJ1-2, with D possibly matching TRBD1 (6 bases). The V end lost 0 bases, the J end lost 2 bases, and 7 bases lay between the germline ends. The V gene's germline CDR1 is LGHDT and CDR2 YNNKEL (reference sequence). The CDR3 is 14 amino acids. The DNA for the CDR3 is TGTGCCAGCAGCCAAGAACAGGGCAACTATGGCTACACCTTC. Amino acid sequence: CASSQEQGNYGYTF.

V is TRBV30 and J is TRBJ2-7; 8 nucleotides agree with TRBD1. In germline, CDR1 is GTSNPN, CDR2 SVGIG (reference sequence). Trimming took 6 bases from V and 2 from J; bases not matched to a gene: 12. The CDR3 runs 15 residues. In nucleotides, the CDR3 is TGTGCCTGCCTCGCCGGGGGACAGGTAACCTACGAGCAGTACTTC. It specifies CACLAGGQVTYEQYF.

This sequence joins TRBV6-6 and TRBJ2-5, with TRBD2 matching over 15 bases. V was pared by 5 bases and J by 0 bases, with 4 bases of the junction left unmatched. Looked up from germline, CDR1 is MNHNY and CDR2 is SVGAGI (reference sequence). The CDR3 runs to 17 residues. The CDR3 bases are TGTGCCAGCAGTCGGACTAGCGGGGGGGCTAACCAAGAGACCCAGTACTTC. This codes for CASSRTSGGANQETQYF.

V is TRBV9 and J is TRBJ1-4; D ambiguous. The CDR3 runs 17 residues. Between the trimmed V and J ends, which lost 0 bases and 0 bases, there was a span of 12 bases. Germline assignment: CDR1 SGDLS and CDR2 YYNGEE. CDR3 nucleotide sequence: TGTGCCAGCAGCGTAGATCCGCCGGATGCAACTAATGAAAAACTGTTTTTT. Translation: CASSVDPPDATNEKLFF.

V and J are TRBV27 and TRBJ2-3; perhaps D is TRBD1 or TRBD2 (5 bases each). Deletions cut 5 bases from V and 2 bases from J, with 17 bases between. This CDR3 is 16 amino acids long. CDR1 is MNHEY and CDR2 is SMNVEV in the germline V gene (reference sequence). In nucleotides, the CDR3 is TGTGCCAGCAGTCCCCCCCGGGGCGGCTCCACAGATACGCAGTATTTT. Its protein is CASSPPRGGSTDTQYF.

J is TRBJ1-5 and V is TRBV6-5; maybe TRBD1 (5 bases). The CDR3 has 14 residues. Germline CDR1 is MNHEY and CDR2 is SVGAGI. V lost 6 bases to trimming and J lost 3 bases, with 12 bases between them. The CDR3 loop is CASRRQGSNQPQHF. CDR3 DNA: TGTGCCAGCAGACGGCAGGGATCCAATCAGCCCCAGCATTTT.

The V and J genes are TRBV5-6 and TRBJ2-7; D is perhaps TRBD1 or TRBD2 (6 bases each). V shed 5 bases and J shed 3 bases, with 15 bases lying between them. This CDR3 is 14 amino acids long. Germline CDR1 and CDR2: SGHDT and YYEEEE. The CDR3 coding sequence is TGTGCCAGCAGGCCCGAGGGGGGTCTCTACGAGCAGTACTTC. It translates to CASRPEGGLYEQYF.

The CDR3 reads CATYSNSYEQYF. CDR3 in DNA: TGTGCCACCTACAGTAACTCCTACGAGCAGTACTTC. The gene calls are TRBV28 and TRBJ2-7; no clear D. In germline, CDR1 is MDHEN, CDR2 SYDVKM. CDR3 length equals 12 residues. Trimming took 10 bases from V and 0 from J, leaving 10 bases between them.

V usage is TRBV5-1 and J usage is TRBJ1-3; D gene uncertain. V lost 5 bases and J lost 0, with 9 bases in between. This CDR3 is built from 14 residues. Germline values: CDR1 SGHRS, CDR2 YFSETQ. The CDR3 is CASSPRVSGNTIYF. In DNA, the CDR3 is TGCGCCAGCAGTCCTAGAGTCTCTGGAAACACCATATATTTT. The full variable domain, rest sourced from reference TRBV5-1 and TRBJ1-3, is KAGVTQTPRYLIKTRGQQVTLSCSPISGHRSVSWYQQTPGQGLQFLFEYFSETQRNKGNFPGRFSGRQFSNSRSEMNVSTLELGDSALYLCASSPRVSGNTIYFGEGSWLTVV.

The J gene is TRBJ1-5, the V gene TRBV18, with D perhaps matching TRBD1 (5 bases). Germline CDR1 reads KGHSH; CDR2 reads LQKENI. V was trimmed by 4 bases and J by 2 bases, leaving 12 bases between them. The CDR3 consists of 15 residues. The CDR3 is CASSRTREGNQPQHF. The CDR3 coding sequence is TGTGCCAGCTCACGAACCAGGGAGGGCAATCAGCCCCAGCATTTT.

The chain carries TRBV28 and TRBJ1-6, with a tentative D call TRBD1 (5 bases). Germline CDR1 is MDHEN and CDR2 is SYDVKM. The CDR3 loop spans 17 amino acids. V was trimmed by 5 bases and J by 0 bases, leaving 14 bases between them. CDR3 protein: CASSPGHRSSYNSPLHF. The CDR3 DNA sequence: TGTGCCAGCAGTCCAGGGCACAGGAGCTCCTATAATTCACCCCTCCACTTT.

This rearrangement joins TRBV6-2 or TRBV6-3 to TRBJ2-7, with D perhaps given as TRBD1 or TRBD2 (5 bases each). CDR1 and CDR2 from the germline V gene are MNHEY and SVGEGT. V gave up 4 bases and J gave up 2 bases, with 12 bases separating them. The CDR3 is made up of 14 amino acids. CDR3 region: CASSWDEGPYEQYF. As DNA, the CDR3 is TGTGCCAGCAGTTGGGATGAGGGGCCCTACGAGCAGTACTTC.

The V call is TRBV4-1, the J call TRBJ2-7; a possible D gene is TRBD2 (5 bases). Trimming stripped 4 bases from V and 2 bases from J, with 18 bases between. Germline assignment: CDR1 MGHRA and CDR2 YSYEKL. The CDR3 is made up of 16 amino acids. The CDR3 DNA is TGCGCCAGCAGCCGAATGAGTGGAGGACCCCCCTACGAGCAGTACTTC. This encodes CASSRMSGGPPYEQYF.